This entry describes one T cell receptor (beta chain). Trimming left V 3 bases short and J 1 base short, with 7 bases between. The CDR3 spans 13 residues. CDR1 is SGHNT, CDR2 YYREEE, per germline (reference sequence). The source of the sample is a study of blood T cell repertoires in COVID-19. Study background: In each case, the material was cDNA or gDNA derived from T cells, B-cell-depleted T cells, or PBMCs.

In the authors' workflow: Quantification of nucleated cells was approximated via reference gene primer amplification. Assay: immunoSEQ multiplex PCR; the TCRdb copy retains only in-frame clones and omits some. D and trimming come from the DNA, and the V and J calls and clone size come from that table. The repertoire holds more than 110,000 clones, with roughly four fifths as singletons. The chain combines TRBV5-4 with TRBJ1-2; possibly TRBD1 for D (5 bases). Sequences were obtained from peripheral blood. The source is a woman older than 75 with active or convalescent COVID-19. CDR3 in amino acids: CASSSGLNYGYTF. In nucleotides, the CDR3 is TGTGCCAGCAGCTCGGGACTTAACTATGGCTACACCTTC.